The next 20 T cell receptor beta chains were all read from a single sample in a study of OX40 agonist ivuxolimab in advanced cancers. This table comes from immunoSEQ multiplex PCR, and its TCRdb copy is limited to in-frame clones, with some not included. The table shows fewer than 70,000 clones, with 80% to 95% occurring only once. Sample: CD4+ or CD8+ T cells sorted from blood, taken in a trial of the OX40 agonist ivuxolimab. The receptors derive from an adult with an advanced solid tumor such as melanoma, head and neck, liver or kidney cancer.

The V call is TRBV4-2, the J call TRBJ2-3; D uncertain. V shed 2 bases and J shed 2 bases, with 5 bases lying between them. The germline V gene has CDR1 LGHNA and CDR2 YNFKEQ. CDR3 length: 13 residues. The CDR3 region is CASSQTTTDTQYF. CDR3 DNA: TGTGCCAGCAGCCAAACAACCACAGATACGCAGTATTTT.

This clone was observed a single time. CDR3 sequence reads: CASSLGNVHEQYF. The CDR3 nucleotides are TGTGCCAGCAGCCTGGGTAACGTCCACGAGCAGTACTTC. The chain carries TRBV13 and TRBJ2-7, with no clear D. The germline V and J ends were trimmed by 5 bases and 5 bases, with 13 bases remaining between them. This CDR3 has 13 amino acids. The V gene's germline CDR1 is PRHDT and CDR2 FYEKMQ (reference sequence). Full variable domain (outside the CDR3, taken from reference TRBV13 and TRBJ2-7): AAGVIQSPRHLIKEKRETATLKCYPIPRHDTVYWYQQGPGQDPQFLISFYEKMQSDKGSIPDRFSAQQFSDYHSELNMSSLELGDSALYFCASSLGNVHEQYFGPGTRLTVT.

This sequence joins TRBV2 and TRBJ2-7, with D unresolved. V gave up 0 bases and J gave up 4 bases, with 7 bases separating them. CDR1 and CDR2 (germline): SNHLY, FYNNEI. This CDR3 comprises 13 residues. Here the CDR3 reads CASSEALLYEQYF. The CDR3 DNA follows: TGTGCCAGCAGTGAAGCGCTTTTATACGAGCAGTACTTC.

The J gene is TRBJ2-5, the V gene TRBV7-9, with 8 bases that match TRBD1. This CDR3 has 15 amino acids. Per germline, CDR1 SEHNR and CDR2 FQNEAQ (reference sequence). Germline trimming cut 5 bases from V and 2 bases from J; bases unmatched to any gene: 7. CDR3 coding DNA: TGTGCCAGCAGCCACCGGACAGGGCTACAAGAGACCCAGTACTTC. Amino acids: CASSHRTGLQETQYF.

The J gene is TRBJ2-4, the V gene TRBV2; TRBD2 agrees at 11 bases. This CDR3 has 16 residues. Germline trimming cut 6 bases from V and 3 bases from J; bases unmatched to any gene: 7. Germline V gene sequence: CDR1 SNHLY, CDR2 FYNNEI. This CDR3 is CASRALAGGFKNIQYF. Here the CDR3 DNA reads TGTGCCAGCAGGGCGCTAGCGGGGGGATTCAAAAACATTCAGTACTTC.

This chain uses TRBV7-9 with TRBJ1-4; D may be TRBD1 (5 bases). The CDR3 is 15 amino acids. Germline lookup yields CDR1 SEHNR and CDR2 FQNEAQ (reference sequence). Trimming took 3 bases from V and 4 from J, leaving 12 bases between them. The CDR3 region is CASSLAGTLNEKLFF. The CDR3 nucleotides are TGTGCCAGCAGCTTGGCCGGGACCCTTAATGAAAAACTGTTTTTT.

J is TRBJ1-5 and V is TRBV11-2; D is perhaps TRBD1 (5 bases). V was cut by 1 base and J by 9 bases, with 13 bases left in between. Germline CDR1 reads SGHAT; CDR2 reads FQNNGV. This CDR3 comprises 14 residues. In DNA, the CDR3 is TGTGCCAGCAGCTTAGGTGGGGCGGTTGGGCCCCAGCATTTT. Residues: CASSLGGAVGPQHF.

The chain employs TRBV6-1 and TRBJ2-7; perhaps TRBD2 as D (6 bases). CDR3 length: 14 residues. The germline V gene encodes CDR1 MNHNS and CDR2 SASEGT. V was shortened by 8 bases and J by 5 bases, with 19 bases between the two germline ends. As DNA, the CDR3 is TGTGCCAGCGGAGACTCGGGAGCGGCCCACGAGCAGTACTTC. This encodes CASGDSGAAHEQYF.

The rearrangement joins TRBV10-3 to TRBJ2-3; 7 bases are shared with TRBD2. The V segment lost 8 bases and the J segment 2 bases; nucleotides outside the gene matches: 7. This CDR3 comprises 14 residues. The germline V gene encodes CDR1 ENHRY and CDR2 SYGVKD. In nucleotides, the CDR3 is TGTGCCATCTCGGCTAGCGGCATCACAGATACGCAGTATTTT. Protein product: CAISASGITDTQYF.

This sequence joins TRBV13 and TRBJ2-1, with D hard to call. Germline V lookup: CDR1 PRHDT, CDR2 FYEKMQ (reference sequence). V shed 5 bases and J shed 0 bases, with 11 bases lying between them. The CDR3 spans 15 residues. This chain's CDR3 is CASSPRVGSYNEQFF. The CDR3 DNA reads TGTGCCAGCAGCCCAAGGGTAGGCTCCTACAATGAGCAGTTCTTC.

This clone was seen just once. The chain recombines TRBV15 with TRBJ2-5, with D possibly matching TRBD1 (6 bases). The ends were cut back, 0 bases at V and 0 bases at J, with 14 bases in the middle. CDR3 length equals 17 residues. Germline-derived CDR1 and CDR2 are LNHNV and YYDKDF (reference sequence). CDR3 in amino acids: CATSRDQDSSYQETQYF. The CDR3 coding sequence is TGTGCCACCAGCAGAGACCAGGACAGCTCGTACCAAGAGACCCAGTACTTC.

This clone has a handful of counts. This chain joins TRBV4-1 and TRBJ1-5, with D maybe TRBD1 (5 bases). V lost 4 bases and J 4 bases, leaving 11 bases between the germline ends. The CDR3 length is 14 residues. CDR1 and CDR2 from the germline V gene are MGHRA and YSYEKL. The CDR3, as DNA: TGCGCCAGCAGCCCCCGGGACGGAAATCAGCCCCAGCATTTT. Residues: CASSPRDGNQPQHF.

This clone was detected only once. The chain links TRBV19 to TRBJ2-1; D is tentatively TRBD1 or TRBD2 (7 bases each). V lost 8 bases and J lost 7, with 12 bases in between. The CDR3 has 12 residues. Germline CDR1 reads LNHDA; CDR2 reads SQIVND (reference sequence). The CDR3, as DNA: TGTGCCAGTCGCAGGGGGGGTAATGAGCAGTTCTTC. It codes for CASRRGGNEQFF.

In its sample, this clone was seen once. The CDR3 DNA reads as TGTGCCAGCAGTTTATCGTCGGGACTAAATTTCGACGAGCAGTACTTC. Its translation is CASSLSSGLNFDEQYF. This chain joins TRBV27 and TRBJ2-7, with 7 bases identical to TRBD2. With V trimmed by 0 bases and J by 5 bases, 10 bases remained unmatched. Germline CDR1 and CDR2: MNHEY and SMNVEV (reference sequence). There are 16 residues in the CDR3.

DNA for the CDR3: TGTGCCAGTCTAGCGGGGTGGAGAGAGACCCAGTACTTC. Amino acid sequence: CASLAGWRETQYF. The chain is built from TRBV19 and TRBJ2-5, with 9 bases fitting TRBD2. Per the germline V gene, CDR1 is LNHDA and CDR2 is SQIVND (reference sequence). The junction had 5 bases not matched to a gene; V was cut back by 8 bases and J by 4 bases. This CDR3 is 13 amino acids long.

This chain connects TRBV10-3 to TRBJ1-2, with no clear D. The CDR3 is 15 residues long. CDR1 ENHRY and CDR2 SYGVKD come from the germline V gene. V lost 3 bases to trimming and J lost 2 bases, with 13 bases between them. In DNA form, the CDR3 reads TGTGCCATCAGTGAATCCCTAGGTGAGAACTATGGCTACACCTTC. Its protein product is CAISESLGENYGYTF.

The chain links TRBV6-6 to TRBJ2-5; D perhaps matches TRBD1 (6 bases). This CDR3 spans 13 amino acids. The germline gives CDR1 MNHNY, CDR2 SVGAGI (reference sequence). V was trimmed by 7 bases and J by 5 bases, leaving 14 bases between them. Here the CDR3 reads CASTRDIRETQYF. The CDR3 DNA is TGTGCCAGCACCCGGGACATTCGGGAGACCCAGTACTTC.

This sequence joins TRBV7-9 and TRBJ2-7; 9 bases are shared with TRBD1. The CDR3 is made up of 17 amino acids. The germline V gene has CDR1 SEHNR and CDR2 FQNEAQ (reference sequence). The junction had 11 bases not matched to a gene; V was cut back by 5 bases and J by 0 bases. Here the CDR3 DNA reads TGTGCCAGCAGCCTCCCCCCGGGACAGGGTTTCTCCTACGAGCAGTACTTC. Translating it yields CASSLPPGQGFSYEQYF.

The chain carries TRBV11-3 and TRBJ2-7; TRBD2 aligns across 7 bases. Trimming took 3 bases from V and 3 from J; bases not matched to a gene: 2. CDR3 length: 13 residues. Germline loops: CDR1 SGHNT, CDR2 YENEEA. The DNA of the CDR3 is TGTGCCAGCAGCTTCGGCGGGAGCTACGAGCAGTACTTC. As protein: CASSFGGSYEQYF.

CDR3 coding DNA: TGCGCCAGCAGCCAAATCCGGGAGGGGACAGATACGCAGTATTTT. Residues: CASSQIREGTDTQYF. The rearrangement joins TRBV4-1 to TRBJ2-3; 8 nucleotides line up with TRBD2. Per the germline V gene, CDR1 is MGHRA and CDR2 is YSYEKL. The trim removed 2 bases at V and 3 bases at J, leaving 4 bases unmatched. This CDR3 has 15 residues.